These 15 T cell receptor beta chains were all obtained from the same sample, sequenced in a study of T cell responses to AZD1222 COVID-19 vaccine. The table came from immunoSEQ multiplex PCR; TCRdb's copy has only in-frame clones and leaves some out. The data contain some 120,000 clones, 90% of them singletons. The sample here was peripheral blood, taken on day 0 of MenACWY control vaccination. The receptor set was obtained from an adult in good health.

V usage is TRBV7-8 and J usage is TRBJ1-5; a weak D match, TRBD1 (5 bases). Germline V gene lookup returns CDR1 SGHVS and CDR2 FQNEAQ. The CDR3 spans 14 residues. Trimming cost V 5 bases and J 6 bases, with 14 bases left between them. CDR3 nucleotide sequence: TGTGCCAGCAGCACCGGGGCGGGCCTTCAGCCCCAGCATTTT. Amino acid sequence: CASSTGAGLQPQHF.

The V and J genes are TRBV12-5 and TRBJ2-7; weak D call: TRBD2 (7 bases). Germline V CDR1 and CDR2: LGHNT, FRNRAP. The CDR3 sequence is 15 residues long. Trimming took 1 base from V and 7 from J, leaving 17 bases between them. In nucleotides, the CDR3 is TGTGCTAGTGGTTTGGCCCAGGGGAGGGCGAGGGAGCAGTACGTC. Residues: CASGLAQGRAREQYV.

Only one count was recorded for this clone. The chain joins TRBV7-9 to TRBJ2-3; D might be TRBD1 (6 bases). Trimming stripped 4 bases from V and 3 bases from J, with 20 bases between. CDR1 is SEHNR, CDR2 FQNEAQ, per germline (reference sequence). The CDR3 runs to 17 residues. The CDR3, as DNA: TGTGCCAGCAGCTCCATTGCCTCAGGGGTACGGACAGATACGCAGTATTTT. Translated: CASSSIASGVRTDTQYF.

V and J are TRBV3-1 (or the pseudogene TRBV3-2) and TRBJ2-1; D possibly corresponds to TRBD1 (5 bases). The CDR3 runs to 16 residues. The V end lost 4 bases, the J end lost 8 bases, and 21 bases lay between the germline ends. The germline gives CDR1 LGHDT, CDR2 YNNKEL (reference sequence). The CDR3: CASSPSRTRVQDEQFF. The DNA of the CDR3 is TGTGCCAGCAGCCCCTCGAGAACCAGGGTACAAGATGAGCAGTTCTTC.

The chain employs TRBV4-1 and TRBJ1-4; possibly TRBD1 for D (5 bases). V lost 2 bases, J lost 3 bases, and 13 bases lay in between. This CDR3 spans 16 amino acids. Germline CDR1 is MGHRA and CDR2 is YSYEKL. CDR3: CASSQIGPGPNEKLFF. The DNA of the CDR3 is TGCGCCAGCAGCCAAATCGGACCGGGGCCTAATGAAAAACTGTTTTTT.

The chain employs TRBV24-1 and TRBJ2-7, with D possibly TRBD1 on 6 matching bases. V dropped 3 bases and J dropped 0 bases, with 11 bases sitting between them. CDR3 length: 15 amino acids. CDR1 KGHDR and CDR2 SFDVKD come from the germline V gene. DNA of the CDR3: TGTGCCACCAGTGATCCCCGGGACACCTCCTACGAGCAGTACTTC. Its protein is CATSDPRDTSYEQYF.

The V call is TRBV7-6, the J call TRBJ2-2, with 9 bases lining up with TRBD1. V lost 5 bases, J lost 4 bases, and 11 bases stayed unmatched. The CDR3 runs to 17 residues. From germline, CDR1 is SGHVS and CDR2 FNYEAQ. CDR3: CASSPPRDRASTGELFF. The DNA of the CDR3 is TGTGCCAGCAGCCCTCCCCGGGACAGGGCCTCCACCGGGGAGCTGTTTTTT. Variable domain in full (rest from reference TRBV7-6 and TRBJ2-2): GAGVSQSPRYKVTKRGQDVALRCDPISGHVSLYWYRQALGQGPEFLTYFNYEAQQDKSGLPNDRFSAERPEGSISTLTIQRTEQRDSAMYRCASSPPRDRASTGELFFGEGSRLTVL.

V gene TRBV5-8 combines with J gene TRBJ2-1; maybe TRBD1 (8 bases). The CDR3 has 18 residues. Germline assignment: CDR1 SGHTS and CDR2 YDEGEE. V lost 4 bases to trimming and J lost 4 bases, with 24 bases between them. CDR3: CASSLPGRQGRGYNEQFF. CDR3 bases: TGTGCCAGCAGCCTCCCCGGCCGACAGGGGCGGGGGTACAATGAGCAGTTCTTC.

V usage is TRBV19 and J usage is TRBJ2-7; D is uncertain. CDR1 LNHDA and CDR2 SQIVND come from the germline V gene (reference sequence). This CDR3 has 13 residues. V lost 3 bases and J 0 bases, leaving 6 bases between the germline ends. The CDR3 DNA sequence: TGTGCCAGTAGTATCGACCACTCCTACGAGCAGTACTTC. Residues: CASSIDHSYEQYF.

CDR3 nucleotides: TGTGCCGTCATAAGACAGGACTCCTACGAGCAGTACTTC. Its protein is CAVIRQDSYEQYF. V usage is TRBV2 and J usage is TRBJ2-7; tentative D call: TRBD1 (6 bases). The CDR3 has 13 amino acids. V was cut by 11 bases and J by 0 bases, with 14 bases left in between. CDR1 is SNHLY, CDR2 FYNNEI, per germline. Filled out from reference TRBV2 and TRBJ2-7, the complete variable domain reads EPEVTQTPSHQVTQMGQEVILRCVPISNHLYFYWYRQILGQKVEFLVSFYNNEISEKSEIFDDQFSVERPDGSNFTLKIRSTKLEDSAMYFCAVIRQDSYEQYFGPGTRLTVT.

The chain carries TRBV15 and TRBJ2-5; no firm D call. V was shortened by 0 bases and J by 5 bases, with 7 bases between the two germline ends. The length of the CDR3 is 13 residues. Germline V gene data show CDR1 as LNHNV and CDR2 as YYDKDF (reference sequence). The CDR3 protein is CATSRDVVETQYF. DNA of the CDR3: TGTGCCACCAGCAGAGATGTCGTGGAGACCCAGTACTTC.

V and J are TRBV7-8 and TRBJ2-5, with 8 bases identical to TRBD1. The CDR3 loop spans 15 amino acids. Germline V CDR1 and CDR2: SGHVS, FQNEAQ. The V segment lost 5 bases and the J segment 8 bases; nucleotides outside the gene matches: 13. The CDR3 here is CASSPQGAPGFTQYF. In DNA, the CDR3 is TGTGCCAGCAGCCCCCAGGGGGCCCCGGGGTTTACCCAGTACTTC. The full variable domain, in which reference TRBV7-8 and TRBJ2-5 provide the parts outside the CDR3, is GAGVSQSPRYKVAKRGQDVALRCDPISGHVSLFWYQQALGQGPEFLTYFQNEAQLDKSGLPSDRFFAERPEGSVSTLKIQRTQQEDSAVYLCASSPQGAPGFTQYFGPGTRLLVL.

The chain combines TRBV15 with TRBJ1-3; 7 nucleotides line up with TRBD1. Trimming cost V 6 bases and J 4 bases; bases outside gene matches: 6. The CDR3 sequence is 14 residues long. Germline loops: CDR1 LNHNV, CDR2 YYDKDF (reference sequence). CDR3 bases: TGTGCCACCAGTCTGGACAGGTCGGGAAACACCATATATTTT. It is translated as CATSLDRSGNTIYF.

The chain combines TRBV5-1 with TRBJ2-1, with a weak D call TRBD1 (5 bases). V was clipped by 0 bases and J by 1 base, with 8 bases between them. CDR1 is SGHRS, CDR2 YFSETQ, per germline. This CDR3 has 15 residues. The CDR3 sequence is CASSLEGISYNEQFF. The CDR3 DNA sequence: TGCGCCAGCAGCTTGGAGGGGATATCCTACAATGAGCAGTTCTTC.

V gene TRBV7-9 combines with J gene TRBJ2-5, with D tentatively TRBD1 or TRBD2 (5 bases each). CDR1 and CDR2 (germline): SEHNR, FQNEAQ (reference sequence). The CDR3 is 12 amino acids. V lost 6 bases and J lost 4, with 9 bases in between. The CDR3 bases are TGTGCCAGCAGTCAGAGGGGAGAGACCCAGTACTTC. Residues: CASSQRGETQYF.